Detailed here is one T cell receptor beta chain. As yet, its antigen is unknown. Noted treatment: about 20 received Ad26.COV2.S at low or high dose, single or two shots; about 5 received placebo; per-sample allocation not given. Day 63 after the first injection of vaccine or placebo was the sampling time. This sample is drawn from a study of Ad26.COV2.S vaccination and SARS-CoV-2 variants. Whole-study findings and limits: Analyses that measured TCR breadth and depth may have underestimated total T cell responses. Placebo recipients had lower spike-specific TCR breadth than vaccine recipients.

Using immunoSEQ multiplex PCR, the repertoire was profiled, and TCRdb retains in-frame clones only, with some absent. This sample yields around 300,000 clones, of which about 87% are seen a single time; approximately 5.9% belongs to the top ten. The source material was peripheral blood, sampled in a trial of Ad26.COV2.S vaccine versus placebo. The clonotype comes from a person aged 18-60 years who received the Ad26.COV2.S COVID-19 vaccine or a placebo.

CDR3 amino acids: CASSESPAYNEQFF. For the CDR3, the DNA is TGTGCCAGCAGTGAGAGTCCGGCCTACAATGAGCAGTTCTTC. The chain has TRBV2 and TRBJ2-1; D call uncertain. The length of the CDR3 is 14 residues. Germline V gene data show CDR1 as SNHLY and CDR2 as FYNNEI. With 3 bases removed from V and 2 bases from J, the gap between germline ends came to 8 bases.